Each of the 7 T cell receptor beta chains below was sequenced from the same sample in a study of regulatory T cells in long-lasting Graves disease. Arm-PCR of CDR3 regions and iRepertoire HTBI primers were the basis on which TCR beta libraries were built. TCRdb reanalysed the multiplex PCR reads using MiXCR and keeps one entry per CDR3 protein. The repertoire includes 440,000 or so distinct CDR3 sequences, about a sixth of them detected once, and about 10% sits in the top ten. Described time point: newly diagnosed GD, antithyroid drugs for less than 3 months. RNA isolated from PBMCs was used to make the TCR library. The same data also went into a second study, on T cells in Graves' hyperthyroidism and ophthalmopathy.

The sample here was peripheral blood mononuclear cells (PBMCs), taken at new diagnosis, from a patient treated with antithyroid drugs. The receptors come from a woman in her 30s with Graves disease.

This clonotype was observed a few times. The chain has TRBV27 and TRBJ1-5, with D possibly matching TRBD1 (5 bases). The CDR3 loop spans 14 amino acids. The V gene lost 2 bases and the J gene lost 4 bases, with 9 bases spanning the gap. In germline, CDR1 is MNHEY, CDR2 SMNVEV (reference sequence). The DNA of the CDR3 is TGTGCCAGCAGTTTACAGGGTAGAAATCAGCCCCAGCATTTT. The encoded protein is CASSLQGRNQPQHF.

This clonotype occurred many times. The genes are TRBV2 and TRBJ1-5; the D is unclear. The CDR3 is made up of 15 amino acids. Germline CDR1 SNHLY, CDR2 FYNNEI. The ends were cut back, 4 bases at V and 5 bases at J, with 15 bases in the middle. The CDR3 nucleotides read TGTGCCAGCAGTGCAAGGCAGCTTAGACATCAGCCCCAGCATTTT. This translates into CASSARQLRHQPQHF.

In this sample, this clonotype turned up many times. The chain combines TRBV9 with TRBJ2-1; the D gene is possibly TRBD2 (5 bases). CDR1 and CDR2 from the germline V gene are SGDLS and YYNGEE. With 2 bases removed from V and 4 bases from J, the gap between germline ends came to 13 bases. CDR3 length equals 15 residues. The CDR3 loop reads CASSVGEGAYNEQFF. The CDR3 DNA sequence: TGTGCCAGCAGCGTGGGAGAGGGAGCTTACAATGAGCAGTTCTTC.

This clonotype has at least ten counts. This chain joins TRBV30 and TRBJ2-7; 8 nucleotides align to TRBD1. This CDR3 spans 15 amino acids. CDR1 is GTSNPN, CDR2 SVGIG, per germline (reference sequence). Unmatched junction bases numbered 11, after V lost 4 bases and J lost 3 bases. The CDR3 reads CAWNPWQGASYEQYF. DNA of the CDR3: TGTGCCTGGAACCCGTGGCAGGGGGCTAGCTACGAGCAGTACTTC. Based on the CDR3 plus reference TRBV30 and TRBJ2-7, the full variable domain is SQTIHQWPATLVQPVGSPLSLECTVEGTSNPNLYWYRQAAGRGLQLLFYSVGIGQISSEVPQNLSASRPQDRQFILSSKKLLLSDSGFYLCAWNPWQGASYEQYFGPGTRLTVT.

In its sample, this clonotype was seen many times. V gene TRBV13 combines with J gene TRBJ1-1; D not resolved. Germline V lookup: CDR1 PRHDT, CDR2 FYEKMQ (reference sequence). The CDR3 is 12 amino acids. With 1 base removed from V and 4 bases from J, the gap between germline ends came to 4 bases. For the CDR3, the DNA is TGTGCCAGCAGCTTAGTAAGCACTGAAGCTTTCTTT. Amino acid sequence: CASSLVSTEAFF.

In the case of this clonotype: A junction end diverges from the germline sequence, so it may reflect a read error. V and J are TRBV18 and TRBJ2-1; a weak D match, TRBD1 (5 bases). Germline assignment: CDR1 KGHSH and CDR2 LQKENI. This CDR3 spans 14 amino acids. CDR3 region: CASSAPSIRDEQFF. The CDR3 coding sequence is TGTGCCAGCTCAGCACCAAGTATCAGGGATGAGCAGTTCTTC.

This chain uses TRBV6-5 with TRBJ1-3, with D unclear. V lost 4 bases to trimming and J lost 0 bases, with 7 bases between them. The CDR3 contains 14 residues. Germline lookup yields CDR1 MNHEY and CDR2 SVGAGI. CDR3 coding DNA: TGTGCCAGCAGTTCGAAGTACTCTGGAAACACCATATATTTT. It yields the protein CASSSKYSGNTIYF.